This T cell receptor (beta chain) was captured in a study of Ad26.COV2.S vaccination and SARS-CoV-2 variants. Study-wide results and caveats: People who got the vaccine had more spike-specific TCR breadth than people who got placebo. Similar non-spike TCR breadth was observed in recipients of vaccine and of placebo. Marked by substantial breadth, spike-specific CD8+ and CD4+ T cell responses were reportedly seen after vaccination.

Comments on this clone: No antigen is known for it.

Assay used: immunoSEQ multiplex PCR; TCRdb lists only in-frame clones, some missing. The sample has 300,000 to 400,000 clones; under 95% are singletons. The TCR originated in a human donor who had recovered from COVID-19. The sample was peripheral blood, taken after recovery from COVID-19.

Here the CDR3 DNA reads TGTGCCAGCAGCTTTTTCCCAACGACGAGAGATACGCAGTATTTT. Its protein is CASSFFPTTRDTQYF. This rearrangement joins TRBV7-9 to TRBJ2-3; unclear D gene. Germline values: CDR1 SEHNR, CDR2 FQNEAQ (reference sequence). This CDR3 has 15 amino acids. Trimming took 3 bases from V and 5 from J, leaving 15 bases between them.